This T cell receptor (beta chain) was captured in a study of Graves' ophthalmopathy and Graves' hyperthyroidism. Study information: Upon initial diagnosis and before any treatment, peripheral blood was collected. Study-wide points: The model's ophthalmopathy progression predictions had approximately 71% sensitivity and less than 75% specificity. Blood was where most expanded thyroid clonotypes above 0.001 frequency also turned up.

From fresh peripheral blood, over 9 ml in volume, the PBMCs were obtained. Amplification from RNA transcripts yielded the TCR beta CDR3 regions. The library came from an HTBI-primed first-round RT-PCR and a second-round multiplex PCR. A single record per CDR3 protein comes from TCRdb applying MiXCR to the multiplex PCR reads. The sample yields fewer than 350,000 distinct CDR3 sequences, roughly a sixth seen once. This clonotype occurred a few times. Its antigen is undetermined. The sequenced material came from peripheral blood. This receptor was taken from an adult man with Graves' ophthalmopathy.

The CDR3 region has the DNA TGTGCCAGCAGGGGCAGGACTAGATACGAGCAGTACTTC. This sequence encodes CASRGRTRYEQYF. The rearrangement joins TRBV6-5 to TRBJ2-7; 7 bases match TRBD2. The germline V gene has CDR1 MNHEY and CDR2 SVGAGI. V dropped 6 bases and J dropped 4; count of bases not matched to a gene: 6. This CDR3 has 13 amino acids.